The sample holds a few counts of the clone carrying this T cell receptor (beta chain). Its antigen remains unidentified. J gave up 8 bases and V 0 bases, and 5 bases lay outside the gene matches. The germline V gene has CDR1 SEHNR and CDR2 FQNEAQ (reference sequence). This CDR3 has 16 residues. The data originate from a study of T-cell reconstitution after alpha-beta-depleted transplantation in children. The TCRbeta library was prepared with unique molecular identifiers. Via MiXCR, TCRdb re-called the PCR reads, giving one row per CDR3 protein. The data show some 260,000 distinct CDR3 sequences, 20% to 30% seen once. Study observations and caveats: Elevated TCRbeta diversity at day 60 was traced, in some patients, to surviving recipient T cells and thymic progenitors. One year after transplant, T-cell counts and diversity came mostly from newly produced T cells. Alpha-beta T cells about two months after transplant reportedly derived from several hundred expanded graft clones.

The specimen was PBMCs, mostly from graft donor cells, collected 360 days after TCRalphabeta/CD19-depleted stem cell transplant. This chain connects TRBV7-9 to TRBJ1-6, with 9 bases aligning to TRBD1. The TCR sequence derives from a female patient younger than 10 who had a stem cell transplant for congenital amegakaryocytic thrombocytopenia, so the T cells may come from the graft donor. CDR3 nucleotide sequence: TGTGCCAGCAGCTTAGCATTGGGGACAGGGTATTCACCCCTCCACTTT. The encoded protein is CASSLALGTGYSPLHF.